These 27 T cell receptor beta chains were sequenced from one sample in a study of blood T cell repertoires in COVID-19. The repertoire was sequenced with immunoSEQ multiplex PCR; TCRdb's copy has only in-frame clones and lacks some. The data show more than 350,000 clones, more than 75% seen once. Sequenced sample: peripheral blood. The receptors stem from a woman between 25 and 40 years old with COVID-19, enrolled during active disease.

The CDR3 coding sequence is TGTGCCAGTAGTATAGGACACCAACCGGTTCACGAGCAGTACTTC. Translated: CASSIGHQPVHEQYF. V and J are TRBV19 and TRBJ2-7; D unclear. CDR1 is LNHDA, CDR2 SQIVND, per germline (reference sequence). CDR3 length: 15 residues. V was pared by 1 base and J by 5 bases, with 15 bases between.

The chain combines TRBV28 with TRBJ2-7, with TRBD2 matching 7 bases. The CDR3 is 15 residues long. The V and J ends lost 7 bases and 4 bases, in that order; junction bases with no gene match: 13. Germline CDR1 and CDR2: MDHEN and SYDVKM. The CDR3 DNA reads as TGTGCCAGCATGCGCCTGGGAGGGAGGGGTTACGAGCAGTACTTC. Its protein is CASMRLGGRGYEQYF.

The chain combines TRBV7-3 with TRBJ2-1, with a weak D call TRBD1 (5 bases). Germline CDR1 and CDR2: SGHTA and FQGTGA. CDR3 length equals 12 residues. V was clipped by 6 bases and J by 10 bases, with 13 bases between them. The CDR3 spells CASSSERGEQFF. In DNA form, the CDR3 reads TGTGCCAGCAGTTCAGAAAGGGGCGAGCAGTTCTTC.

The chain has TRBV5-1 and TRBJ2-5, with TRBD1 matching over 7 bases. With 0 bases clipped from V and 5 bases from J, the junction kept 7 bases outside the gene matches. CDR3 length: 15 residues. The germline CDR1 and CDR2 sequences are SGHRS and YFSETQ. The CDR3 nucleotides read TGCGCCAGCAGCTTGGGTTTCATACAGGGGGAGACCCAGTACTTC. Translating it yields CASSLGFIQGETQYF.

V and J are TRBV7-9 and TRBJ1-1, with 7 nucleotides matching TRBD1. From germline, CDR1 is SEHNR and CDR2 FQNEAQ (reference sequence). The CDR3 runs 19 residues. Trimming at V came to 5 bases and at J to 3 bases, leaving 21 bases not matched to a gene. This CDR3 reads CASSVYKLDRKGWDTEAFF. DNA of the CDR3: TGTGCCAGCAGCGTGTACAAGCTGGACAGGAAGGGTTGGGACACTGAAGCTTTCTTT.

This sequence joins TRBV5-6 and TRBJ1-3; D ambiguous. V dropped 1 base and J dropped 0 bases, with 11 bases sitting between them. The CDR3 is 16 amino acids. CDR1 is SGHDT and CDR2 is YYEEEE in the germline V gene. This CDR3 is CASSLSQPVSGNTIYF. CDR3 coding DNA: TGTGCCAGCAGCTTGTCACAGCCGGTCTCTGGAAACACCATATATTTT.

This CDR3 is CASSPEWGQETQYF. In DNA form, the CDR3 reads TGTGCCAGCAGCCCAGAGTGGGGGCAGGAGACCCAGTACTTC. The J gene is TRBJ2-5, the V gene TRBV11-2, with D maybe TRBD1 (6 bases). CDR1 is SGHAT, CDR2 FQNNGV, per germline. This CDR3 spans 14 amino acids. With 5 bases removed from V and 5 bases from J, the gap between germline ends came to 15 bases. Full variable domain (missing parts from reference TRBV11-2 and TRBJ2-5): EAGVAQSPRYKIIEKRQSVAFWCNPISGHATLYWYQQILGQGPKLLIQFQNNGVVDDSQLPKDRFSAERLKGVDSTLKIQPAKLEDSAVYLCASSPEWGQETQYFGPGTRLLVL.

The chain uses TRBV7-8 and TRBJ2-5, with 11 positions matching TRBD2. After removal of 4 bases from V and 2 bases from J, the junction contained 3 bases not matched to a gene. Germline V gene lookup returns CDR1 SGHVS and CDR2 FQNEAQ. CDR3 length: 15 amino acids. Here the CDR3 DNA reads TGTGCCAGCAGCTCCCGACTAGCGGGACAAGAGACCCAGTACTTC. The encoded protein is CASSSRLAGQETQYF.

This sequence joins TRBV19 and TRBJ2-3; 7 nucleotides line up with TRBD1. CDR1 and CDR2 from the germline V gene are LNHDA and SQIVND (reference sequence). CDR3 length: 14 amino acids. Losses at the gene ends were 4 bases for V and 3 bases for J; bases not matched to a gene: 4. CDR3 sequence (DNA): TGTGCCAGTAGTAGGGGGACAGTAACAGATACGCAGTATTTT. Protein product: CASSRGTVTDTQYF.

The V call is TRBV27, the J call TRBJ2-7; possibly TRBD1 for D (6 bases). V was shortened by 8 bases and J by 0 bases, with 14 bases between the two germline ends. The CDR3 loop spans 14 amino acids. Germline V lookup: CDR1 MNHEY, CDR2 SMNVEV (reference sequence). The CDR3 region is CASDLWTASYEQYF. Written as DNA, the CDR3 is TGTGCCAGCGACCTTTGGACAGCCTCCTACGAGCAGTACTTC.

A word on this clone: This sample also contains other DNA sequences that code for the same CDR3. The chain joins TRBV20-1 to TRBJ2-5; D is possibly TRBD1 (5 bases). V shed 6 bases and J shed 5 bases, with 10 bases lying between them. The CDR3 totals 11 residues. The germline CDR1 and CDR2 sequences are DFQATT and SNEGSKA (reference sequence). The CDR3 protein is CSADRGETQYF. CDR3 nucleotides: TGCAGTGCCGACAGAGGCGAGACCCAGTACTTC.

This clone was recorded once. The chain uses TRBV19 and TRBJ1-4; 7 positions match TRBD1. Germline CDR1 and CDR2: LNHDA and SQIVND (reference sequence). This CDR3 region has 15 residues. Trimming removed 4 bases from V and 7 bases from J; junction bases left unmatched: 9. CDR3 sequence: CASSRSGTVTEKLFF. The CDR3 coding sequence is TGTGCCAGTAGTAGATCCGGGACAGTGACTGAAAAACTGTTTTTT.

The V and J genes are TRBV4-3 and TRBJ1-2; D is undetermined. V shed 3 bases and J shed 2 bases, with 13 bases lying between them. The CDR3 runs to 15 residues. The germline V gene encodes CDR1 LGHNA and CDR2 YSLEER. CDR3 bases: TGCGCCAGCAGCCAGGGCTCCACTTACAACTATGGCTACACCTTC. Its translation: CASSQGSTYNYGYTF.

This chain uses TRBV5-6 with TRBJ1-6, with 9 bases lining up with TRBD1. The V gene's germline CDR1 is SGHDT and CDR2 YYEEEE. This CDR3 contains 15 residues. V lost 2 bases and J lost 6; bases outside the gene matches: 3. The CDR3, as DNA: TGTGCCAGCAGCTTTTACAGGGGGCTTAATTCACCCCTCCACTTT. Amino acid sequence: CASSFYRGLNSPLHF.

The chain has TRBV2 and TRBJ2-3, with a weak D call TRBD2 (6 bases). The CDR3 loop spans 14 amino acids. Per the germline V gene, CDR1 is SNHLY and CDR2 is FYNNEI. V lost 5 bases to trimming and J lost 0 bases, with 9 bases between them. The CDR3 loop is CASSLSGSTDTQYF. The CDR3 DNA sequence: TGTGCCAGCAGTTTAAGCGGGAGCACAGATACGCAGTATTTT.

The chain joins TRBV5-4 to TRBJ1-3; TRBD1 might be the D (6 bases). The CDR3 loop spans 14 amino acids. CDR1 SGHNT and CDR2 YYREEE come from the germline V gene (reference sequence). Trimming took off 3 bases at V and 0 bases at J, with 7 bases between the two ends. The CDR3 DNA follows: TGTGCCAGCAGCTGGGACAACTCTGGAAACACCATATATTTT. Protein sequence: CASSWDNSGNTIYF.

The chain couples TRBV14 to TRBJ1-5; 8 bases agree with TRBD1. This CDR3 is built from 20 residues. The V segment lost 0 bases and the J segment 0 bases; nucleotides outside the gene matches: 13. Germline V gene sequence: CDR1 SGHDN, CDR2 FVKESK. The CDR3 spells CASSQDSGQGAPYSNQPQHF. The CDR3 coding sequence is TGTGCCAGCAGCCAAGATAGTGGGCAGGGGGCCCCTTATAGCAATCAGCCCCAGCATTTT.

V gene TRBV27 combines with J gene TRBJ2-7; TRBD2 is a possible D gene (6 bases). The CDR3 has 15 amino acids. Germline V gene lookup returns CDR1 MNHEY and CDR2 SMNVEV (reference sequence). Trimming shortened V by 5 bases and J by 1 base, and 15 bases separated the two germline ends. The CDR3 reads CASSPSMAGSYEQYF. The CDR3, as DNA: TGTGCCAGCAGTCCCTCAATGGCGGGGTCCTACGAGCAGTACTTC.

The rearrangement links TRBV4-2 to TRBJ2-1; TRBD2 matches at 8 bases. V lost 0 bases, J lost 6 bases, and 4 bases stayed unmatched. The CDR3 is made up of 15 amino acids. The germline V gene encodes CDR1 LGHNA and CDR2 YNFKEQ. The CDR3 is CASSQERLARNEQFF. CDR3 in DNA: TGTGCCAGCAGCCAAGAAAGACTAGCGCGCAATGAGCAGTTCTTC.

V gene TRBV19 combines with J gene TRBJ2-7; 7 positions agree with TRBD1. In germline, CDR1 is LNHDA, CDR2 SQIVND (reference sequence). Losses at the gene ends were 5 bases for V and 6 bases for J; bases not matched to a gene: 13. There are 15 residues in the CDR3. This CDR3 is CASSVLPGQQFEQYF. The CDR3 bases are TGTGCCAGTAGTGTTCTCCCGGGACAGCAGTTCGAGCAGTACTTC. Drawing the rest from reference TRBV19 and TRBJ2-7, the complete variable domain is DGGITQSPKYLFRKEGQNVTLSCEQNLNHDAMYWYRQDPGQGLRLIYYSQIVNDFQKGDIAEGYSVSREKKESFPLTVTSAQKNPTAFYLCASSVLPGQQFEQYFGPGTRLTVT.

The DNA for the CDR3 is TGTGCCAGTAGTATGAGCGGACTCGAGACCCAGTACTTC. It encodes CASSMSGLETQYF. The chain uses TRBV19 and TRBJ2-5; possible D gene TRBD2, 5 bases. The CDR3 covers 13 residues. V gave up 3 bases and J gave up 5 bases, with 10 bases separating them. The germline gives CDR1 LNHDA, CDR2 SQIVND (reference sequence). Full variable domain (remainder filled in from reference TRBV19 and TRBJ2-5): DGGITQSPKYLFRKEGQNVTLSCEQNLNHDAMYWYRQDPGQGLRLIYYSQIVNDFQKGDIAEGYSVSREKKESFPLTVTSAQKNPTAFYLCASSMSGLETQYFGPGTRLLVL.

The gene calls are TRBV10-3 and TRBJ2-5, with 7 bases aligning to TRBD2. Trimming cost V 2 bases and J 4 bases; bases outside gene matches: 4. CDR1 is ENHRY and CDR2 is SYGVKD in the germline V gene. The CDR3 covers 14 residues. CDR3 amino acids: CAISEPGRGETQYF. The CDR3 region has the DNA TGTGCCATCAGTGAGCCAGGGAGGGGAGAGACCCAGTACTTC.

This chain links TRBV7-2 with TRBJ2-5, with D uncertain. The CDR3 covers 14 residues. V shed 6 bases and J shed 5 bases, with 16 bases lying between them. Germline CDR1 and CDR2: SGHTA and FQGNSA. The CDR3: CASRNSGSTETQYF. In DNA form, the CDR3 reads TGTGCCAGCAGAAATTCCGGGTCCACGGAGACCCAGTACTTC.

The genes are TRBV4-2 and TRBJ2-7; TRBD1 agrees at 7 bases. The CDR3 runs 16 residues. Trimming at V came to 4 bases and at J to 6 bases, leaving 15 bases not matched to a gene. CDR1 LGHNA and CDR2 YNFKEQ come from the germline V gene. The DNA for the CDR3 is TGTGCCAGCAGCCTCGGGACAGCGTCTTGGAGAGGCGAGCAGTACTTC. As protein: CASSLGTASWRGEQYF.

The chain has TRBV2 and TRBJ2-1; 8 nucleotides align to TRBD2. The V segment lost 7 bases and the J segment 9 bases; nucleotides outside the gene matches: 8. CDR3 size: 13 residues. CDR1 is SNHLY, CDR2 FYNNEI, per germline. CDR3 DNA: TGTGCCAGCATAAAGGGACTAGGGGCTGAGCAGTTCTTC. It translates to CASIKGLGAEQFF.

CDR3 sequence: CASSLAGGADTQYF. As DNA, the CDR3 is TGTGCCAGCAGCTTGGCCGGCGGGGCAGATACGCAGTATTTT. The rearrangement joins TRBV5-4 to TRBJ2-3, with a possible D match to TRBD2 (6 bases). Per the germline V gene, CDR1 is SGHNT and CDR2 is YYREEE (reference sequence). The germline V and J ends were trimmed by 0 bases and 4 bases, with 9 bases remaining between them. The CDR3 is 14 residues long.

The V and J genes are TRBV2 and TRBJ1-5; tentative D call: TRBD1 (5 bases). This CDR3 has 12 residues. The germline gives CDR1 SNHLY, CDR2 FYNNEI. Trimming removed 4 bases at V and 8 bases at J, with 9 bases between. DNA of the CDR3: TGTGCCAGCAGTGGGGCAGGGAAGCCCCAGCATTTT. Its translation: CASSGAGKPQHF.